These T cell receptor beta chains were read from a single sample in a study of cytomegalovirus exposure and HLA in healthy donors. Profiling relied on immunoSEQ multiplex PCR, and the TCRdb table lists in-frame clones only, not all of them. The table shows approximately 180,000 clones, with 70% to 90% occurring only once. Sequencing input: PBMCs. The receptor source for this set is a girl between 5 and 17 years old in good health and CMV-seropositive. Each CDR3 is given with its conserved first and last residue. A D gene is named only where the DNA matches it firmly. Clone size is shown for a subset of rows, as once, few, many or a class of expanded clone.

j_gene: TRBJ1-1
v_gene: TRBV6-5
abundance: -
d_gene: -
CDR3nt: TGTGCCAGCAGTTATACCCTGCGCGGGGAAGCTTTCTTT
CDR3aa: CASSYTLRGEAFF

j_gene: TRBJ2-7
v_gene: TRBV27
abundance: -
d_gene: TRBD1
CDR3nt: TGTGCCAGCAGTTGGGGGACAGGGGGCTACGAGCAGTACTTC
CDR3aa: CASSWGTGGYEQYF

j_gene: TRBJ1-2
v_gene: TRBV7-8
abundance: -
d_gene: -
CDR3nt: TGTGCCAGCAGCTTAGAGAGAGACAGGTCGTATGGCTACACCTTC
CDR3aa: CASSLERDRSYGYTF

j_gene: TRBJ1-1
v_gene: TRBV10-3
abundance: -
d_gene: -
CDR3nt: TGTGCCATCAGTGGTCTCCCGAACACTGAAGCTTTCTTT
CDR3aa: CAISGLPNTEAFF

j_gene: TRBJ2-7
v_gene: TRBV2
abundance: -
d_gene: TRBD1
CDR3nt: TGTGCCAGCGGACAGGCTACCTACGAGCAGTACTTC
CDR3aa: CASGQATYEQYF

j_gene: TRBJ1-2
v_gene: TRBV5-4
abundance: -
d_gene: -
CDR3nt: TGTGCCAGCAGCTTAAGGGGGATAAACTATGGCTACACCTTC
CDR3aa: CASSLRGINYGYTF

j_gene: TRBJ1-2
v_gene: TRBV7-9
abundance: -
d_gene: -
CDR3nt: TGTGCCAGCAGGGACTTCCCCTATGGCTACACCTTC
CDR3aa: CASRDFPYGYTF

j_gene: TRBJ2-7
v_gene: TRBV5-1
abundance: -
d_gene: -
CDR3nt: TGCGCCAGCAGCTTGGCAGGGACATTTGGGGAGCAGTACTTC
CDR3aa: CASSLAGTFGEQYF

j_gene: TRBJ1-2
v_gene: TRBV25-1
abundance: -
d_gene: TRBD1
CDR3nt: TGTGCCAGCAGTGAAGCCCCAGGGGGCAACTATGGCTACACCTTC
CDR3aa: CASSEAPGGNYGYTF

j_gene: TRBJ1-2
v_gene: TRBV6-1
abundance: -
d_gene: TRBD1
CDR3nt: TGTGCCAGCAGAGATACAGGGGGCGCGAACTATGGCTACACCTTC
CDR3aa: CASRDTGGANYGYTF

j_gene: TRBJ1-3
v_gene: TRBV19
abundance: few
d_gene: TRBD1
CDR3nt: TGTGCCAGTATCCCGGGACAGAAATCTGGAAACACCATATATTTT
CDR3aa: CASIPGQKSGNTIYF

j_gene: TRBJ2-7
v_gene: TRBV5-1
abundance: -
d_gene: TRBD1
CDR3nt: TGCGCCAGCAGCTTGGATGCAGGGGGCGGCGAGCAGTACTTC
CDR3aa: CASSLDAGGGEQYF

j_gene: TRBJ2-7
v_gene: TRBV4-2
abundance: -
d_gene: -
CDR3nt: TGTGCCAGCAGCCAAATCGCGGGCTTAGCGAGGGACGAGCAGTACTTC
CDR3aa: CASSQIAGLARDEQYF

j_gene: TRBJ2-5
v_gene: TRBV11-2
abundance: -
d_gene: TRBD2
CDR3nt: TGTGCCAGCAGCTTAGCCTCACTAGCGGCGGAGACCCAGTACTTC
CDR3aa: CASSLASLAAETQYF

j_gene: TRBJ2-3
v_gene: TRBV19
abundance: -
d_gene: TRBD2
CDR3nt: TGTGCCAGTAGGTCTAGCGGGGGCGATACGCAGTATTTT
CDR3aa: CASRSSGGDTQYF

j_gene: TRBJ1-3
v_gene: TRBV4-1
abundance: few
d_gene: TRBD1
CDR3nt: TGCGCCAGCAGCCCACCGACAGGGGGCCAAGGAAACACCATATATTTT
CDR3aa: CASSPPTGGQGNTIYF

j_gene: TRBJ1-1
v_gene: TRBV10-3
abundance: -
d_gene: TRBD1
CDR3nt: TGTGCCATTCAGACAGGGGCGAGCACTGAAGCTTTCTTT
CDR3aa: CAIQTGASTEAFF

j_gene: TRBJ2-1
v_gene: TRBV9
abundance: -
d_gene: -
CDR3nt: TGTGCCAGCAGCACACCCACAGGGTCCTACAATGAGCAGTTCTTC
CDR3aa: CASSTPTGSYNEQFF

j_gene: TRBJ2-2
v_gene: TRBV25-1
abundance: -
d_gene: -
CDR3nt: TGTGCCAGCAGACTTAGCGGAGCTACCGGGGAGCTGTTTTTT
CDR3aa: CASRLSGATGELFF

j_gene: TRBJ1-2
v_gene: TRBV7-9
abundance: -
d_gene: -
CDR3nt: TGTGCCAGCAGCTTAGTTATCCATACGGATGGCTACACCTTC
CDR3aa: CASSLVIHTDGYTF

j_gene: TRBJ2-5
v_gene: TRBV5-1
abundance: once
d_gene: -
CDR3nt: TGCGCCAGCAGCTTGTTGCGGAGGTACCAAGAGACCCAGTACTTC
CDR3aa: CASSLLRRYQETQYF

j_gene: TRBJ1-1
v_gene: TRBV2
abundance: -
d_gene: -
CDR3nt: TGTGCCAGCAGCCTAGAGGGGGGCGGGGGAGCTTTCTTT
CDR3aa: CASSLEGGGGAFF

j_gene: TRBJ2-3
v_gene: TRBV18
abundance: -
d_gene: TRBD1
CDR3nt: TGTGCCAGCTCACACCGGGACAGGGGGCGCCTTGCCTCAAGCACAGATACGCAGTATTTT
CDR3aa: CASSHRDRGRLASSTDTQYF

j_gene: TRBJ2-1
v_gene: TRBV5-1
abundance: -
d_gene: TRBD2
CDR3nt: TGCGCCAGCAGCATCTTAGCGGGGGACTCCTCCTACAATGAGCAGTTCTTC
CDR3aa: CASSILAGDSSYNEQFF

j_gene: TRBJ2-5
v_gene: TRBV18
abundance: once
d_gene: TRBD2
CDR3nt: TGTGCCAGCTCACCCACCTTAGCGGGGGCGAACCAAGAGACCCAGTACTTC
CDR3aa: CASSPTLAGANQETQYF

j_gene: TRBJ1-4
v_gene: TRBV5-1
abundance: once
d_gene: -
CDR3nt: TGCGCCGGCAGCCCCACGGTGGGGCAGAATGAAAAACTGTTTTTT
CDR3aa: CAGSPTVGQNEKLFF

j_gene: TRBJ2-1
v_gene: TRBV11-2
abundance: -
d_gene: TRBD2
CDR3nt: TGTGCCAGCAGCTTAAGACTAGCGGGATCCAGCTCCTACAATGAGCAGTTCTTC
CDR3aa: CASSLRLAGSSSYNEQFF

j_gene: TRBJ1-1
v_gene: TRBV11-2
abundance: -
d_gene: -
CDR3nt: TGTGCCAGCAGCTTTGTCAACTCTGAAGCTTTCTTT
CDR3aa: CASSFVNSEAFF

j_gene: TRBJ1-1
v_gene: TRBV9
abundance: -
d_gene: TRBD1
CDR3nt: TGTGCCAGCAGCCAGGGGGGGAACACTGAAGCTTTCTTT
CDR3aa: CASSQGGNTEAFF

j_gene: TRBJ1-2
v_gene: TRBV27
abundance: -
d_gene: -
CDR3nt: TGTGCCAGCAGTTTATCTTCTAGCTATGGCTACACCTTC
CDR3aa: CASSLSSSYGYTF

j_gene: TRBJ2-7
v_gene: TRBV2
abundance: -
d_gene: TRBD2
CDR3nt: TGTGCCAGCAGTCCAACAAGGAGGAGCGGGGGCACCTACGAGCAGTACTTC
CDR3aa: CASSPTRRSGGTYEQYF

j_gene: TRBJ1-2
v_gene: TRBV6-1
abundance: -
d_gene: TRBD1
CDR3nt: TGTGCCAGCAGTGATCAAACAGGGGGTAGGGACTATGGCTACACCTTC
CDR3aa: CASSDQTGGRDYGYTF

j_gene: TRBJ1-2
v_gene: TRBV4-1
abundance: -
d_gene: TRBD1
CDR3nt: TGCGCCAGCAGCCACCCGGGACAGGGCTATGGCTACACCTTC
CDR3aa: CASSHPGQGYGYTF

j_gene: TRBJ1-1
v_gene: TRBV19
abundance: -
d_gene: TRBD1
CDR3nt: TGTGCCAGTAGACGCGGCCCGCGGACAGGGGGGACTATGAACACTGAAGCTTTCTTT
CDR3aa: CASRRGPRTGGTMNTEAFF

j_gene: TRBJ2-7
v_gene: TRBV27
abundance: once
d_gene: -
CDR3nt: TGTGCCAGCAGTTTAGGTCAGGGATACTACGAGCAGTACTTC
CDR3aa: CASSLGQGYYEQYF

j_gene: TRBJ2-7
v_gene: TRBV11-2
abundance: -
d_gene: TRBD1
CDR3nt: TGTGCCAGCAGCTTAGTGGGACAGGGGGCCTACGAGCAGTACTTC
CDR3aa: CASSLVGQGAYEQYF

j_gene: TRBJ1-6
v_gene: TRBV28
abundance: -
d_gene: -
CDR3nt: TGTGCCAGCAGTTTATCGGCGGGGGATTCACCCCTCCACTTT
CDR3aa: CASSLSAGDSPLHF

j_gene: TRBJ2-4
v_gene: TRBV6-6
abundance: few
d_gene: TRBD1
CDR3nt: TGTGCCAGCATAGGTGATAGGGGGCGGAACATTCAGTACTTC
CDR3aa: CASIGDRGRNIQYF

j_gene: TRBJ1-1
v_gene: TRBV18
abundance: -
d_gene: -
CDR3nt: TGTGCCAGCTCACCAACGACTGCCCCCCGGGTTGAAGCTTTCTTT
CDR3aa: CASSPTTAPRVEAFF

j_gene: TRBJ1-1
v_gene: TRBV2
abundance: few
d_gene: -
CDR3nt: TGTGCCAGCAGTGTTGGGGCCACTGAAGCTTTCTTT
CDR3aa: CASSVGATEAFF

j_gene: TRBJ2-3
v_gene: TRBV9
abundance: -
d_gene: TRBD1
CDR3nt: TGTGCCAGCAGTGGGACAGGGACGACAGATACGCAGTATTTT
CDR3aa: CASSGTGTTDTQYF

j_gene: TRBJ1-1
v_gene: TRBV11-2
abundance: -
d_gene: TRBD1
CDR3nt: TGTGCCAGCAGCCCACCGGGACAGGGGATGAACACTGAAGCTTTCTTT
CDR3aa: CASSPPGQGMNTEAFF